This TCR beta chain emerged from a study of cytomegalovirus exposure and HLA in healthy donors. The CDR3 runs to 15 residues. Germline-derived CDR1 and CDR2 are LNHDA and SQIVND (reference sequence). J lost 5 bases, V lost 6 bases, and 11 bases had no gene match. Use of 60 Vbeta and 13 Jbeta primers characterized the PCR. Some clones are missing from TCRdb's copy, which holds only in-frame ones; the method was immunoSEQ multiplex PCR. The table shows 150,000 to 250,000 clones, with about 82% occurring only once. The sequencing input was PBMCs. This TCR derives from a woman aged 45-65 years in good health and CMV-seronegative. The chain employs TRBV19 and TRBJ2-5; 8 positions match TRBD1. CDR3 loop: CASSRQGRFRETQYF. CDR3 coding DNA: TGTGCCAGTAGCAGACAGGGGAGGTTTAGGGAGACCCAGTACTTC.